These 8 T cell receptor beta chains were all obtained from the same sample, sequenced in a study of CD8 T cells in ankylosing spondylitis. TCRdb re-analysed the 5' RACE reads in MiXCR, keeping a single row per CDR3 protein. This table has 200,000 to 250,000 distinct CDR3 sequences, 10% to 13% appearing once. The sequencing input was blood, either unsorted or a sorted T cell fraction (not recorded which). These receptors all come from a male donor with ankylosing spondylitis or in good health (not recorded which).

This clonotype was seen repeatedly, ten times or more. The chain combines TRBV20-1 with TRBJ2-6, with TRBD1 identical over 9 bases. Germline assignment: CDR1 DFQATT and CDR2 SNEGSKA (reference sequence). The CDR3 consists of 16 residues. Trimming cost V 6 bases and J 0 bases; bases outside gene matches: 6. The CDR3 loop is CSAPGTGISGANVLTF. CDR3 DNA sequence: TGCAGTGCCCCCGGGACAGGGATCTCTGGGGCCAACGTCCTGACTTTC.

This clonotype was found a few times. V and J are TRBV2 and TRBJ2-1; D possibly uses TRBD1 or TRBD2 (6 bases each). This CDR3 is built from 18 residues. Germline V CDR1 and CDR2: SNHLY, FYNNEI. V was pared by 1 base and J by 2 bases, with 18 bases between. The CDR3 loop reads CASSEEAVGGDTYNEQFF. The CDR3 bases are TGTGCCAGCAGTGAAGAAGCTGTCGGCGGGGACACCTACAATGAGCAGTTCTTC.

This clonotype was observed many times. The chain is built from TRBV20-1 and TRBJ2-7; D is perhaps TRBD1 or TRBD2 (5 bases each). In germline, CDR1 is DFQATT, CDR2 SNEGSKA (reference sequence). The V end was cut by 6 bases, the J end by 3 bases, with 18 bases between. The CDR3 loop spans 14 amino acids. The CDR3 nucleotides read TGCAGTGCACGACAGTATGACGGGGACTACGAGCAGTACTTC. It is translated as CSARQYDGDYEQYF.

This chain uses TRBV5-1 with TRBJ1-1; no reliable D call. The CDR3 has 15 residues. Germline loops: CDR1 SGHRS, CDR2 YFSETQ. The V and J ends lost 3 bases and 0 bases respectively, with 12 bases between them. DNA for the CDR3: TGCGCCAGCAGCTCCACGACAACGATGAACACTGAAGCTTTCTTT. This codes for CASSSTTTMNTEAFF.

This clonotype was seen at least ten times. The chain joins TRBV9 to TRBJ2-3; possible D gene TRBD1, 5 bases. The V end lost 3 bases, the J end lost 6 bases, and 11 bases lay between the germline ends. Germline V gives CDR1 SGDLS, CDR2 YYNGEE. The CDR3 runs to 13 residues. The CDR3 reads CASSGGPVDTQYF. The CDR3 bases are TGTGCCAGCAGCGGGGGCCCGGTCGATACGCAGTATTTT.

This clonotype was seen repeatedly, ten times or more. The rearrangement uses TRBV29-1 and TRBJ1-2; D call uncertain. Germline V gene sequence: CDR1 SQVTM, CDR2 ANQGSEA. There are 13 residues in the CDR3. Trimming removed 4 bases at V and 4 bases at J, with 13 bases between. CDR3 sequence: CSVGERPSYGYTF. For the CDR3, the DNA is TGCAGCGTTGGTGAACGGCCCTCCTATGGCTACACCTTC.

This clonotype was recorded at least ten times. The chain recombines TRBV6-1 with TRBJ1-5; unclear D gene. There are 14 residues in the CDR3. V lost 4 bases to trimming and J lost 4 bases, with 11 bases between them. The germline gives CDR1 MNHNS, CDR2 SASEGT. The CDR3 loop reads CASSVGPQNQPQHF. CDR3 bases: TGTGCCAGCAGTGTAGGCCCGCAGAATCAGCCCCAGCATTTT.

This clonotype has just a few counts. The CDR3 reads CASSLDTGQEWTQYF. In DNA form, the CDR3 reads TGTGCCAGCAGCTTAGATACCGGACAGGAGTGGACCCAGTACTTC. This chain joins TRBV7-2 and TRBJ2-5, with 7 bases matching TRBD1. Germline V gene data show CDR1 as SGHTA and CDR2 as FQGNSA. This CDR3 spans 15 amino acids. V trimming: 1 base; J trimming: 7 bases; junction bases outside the gene matches: 9.